The subject of this entry is one T cell receptor beta chain. Its antigen is not identified. Diabetic patients met standard criteria for type 1 or type 2 diabetes. This record comes from a study of type 1 and type 2 diabetes patients. Broader study findings: V and J gene usage correlated at roughly 0.97 between type 2 diabetes and control samples.

Genomic DNA was the PCR template. Amplification of the beta chain CDR3 used 30 forward and 13 reverse multiplex primers. TCRdb passed the multiplex PCR reads through MiXCR, listing each CDR3 protein once. The sample has some 250,000 distinct CDR3 sequences; roughly 50% are singletons. The CDR3 is 15 amino acids. The ends were cut back, 0 bases at V and 6 bases at J, with 15 bases in the middle. The germline CDR1 and CDR2 sequences are DFQATT and SNEGSKA (reference sequence). This TCR came from a man aged 18 to 29 with type 2 diabetes. Material for sequencing was peripheral blood mononuclear cells (PBMCs). The chain has TRBV20-1 and TRBJ2-1; D is perhaps TRBD2 (5 bases). CDR3 protein: CSARDERKGGNEQFF. For the CDR3, the DNA is TGCAGTGCTAGAGACGAAAGGAAAGGAGGCAATGAGCAGTTCTTC.